This entry lists 13 T cell receptor beta chains sequenced from one sample in a study of control samples from healthy donors and cancer patients. TCRdb keeps only in-frame clones here, not all; method: immunoSEQ multiplex PCR. The sample shows roughly 100,000 clones, about nine tenths of them seen only once. The sequencing input was blood. The receptors come from a human donor in good health. The donor label of this sample is uncertain.

The DNA for the CDR3 is TGTGCCAGCAGTCTCACTCACAGGATTCAAGAGACCCAGTACTTC. Amino acids: CASSLTHRIQETQYF. V is TRBV28 and J is TRBJ2-5, with D possibly matching TRBD1 (5 bases). The CDR3 is 15 residues long. CDR1 is MDHEN, CDR2 SYDVKM, per germline. V was pared by 5 bases and J by 2 bases, with 15 bases between.

V usage is TRBV5-1 and J usage is TRBJ1-1; no clear D gene. Germline V gene sequence: CDR1 SGHRS, CDR2 YFSETQ. This CDR3 has 15 amino acids. Trimming cost V 0 bases and J 1 base, with 10 bases left between them. This CDR3 is CASSLAPQKNTEAFF. DNA for the CDR3: TGCGCCAGCAGCTTGGCCCCTCAGAAGAACACTGAAGCTTTCTTT. Filled out from reference TRBV5-1 and TRBJ1-1, the complete variable domain reads KAGVTQTPRYLIKTRGQQVTLSCSPISGHRSVSWYQQTPGQGLQFLFEYFSETQRNKGNFPGRFSGRQFSNSRSEMNVSTLELGDSALYLCASSLAPQKNTEAFFGQGTRLTVV.

This chain links TRBV19 with TRBJ1-5, with D unresolved. The CDR3 sequence is 13 residues long. V lost 1 base to trimming and J lost 7 bases, with 8 bases between them. Germline CDR1 and CDR2: LNHDA and SQIVND (reference sequence). CDR3 DNA sequence: TGTGCCAGTAGTATAGTGCGGGGACAGCCCCAGCATTTT. It is translated as CASSIVRGQPQHF.

The CDR3 DNA follows: TGTGCCACCGCGGGGACGCAAAGAGATGGCTACACCTTC. It codes for CATAGTQRDGYTF. V and J are TRBV24-1 and TRBJ1-2, with a tentative D call TRBD1 (5 bases). Germline-derived CDR1 and CDR2 are KGHDR and SFDVKD. The V gene lost 9 bases and the J gene lost 6 bases, with 16 bases spanning the gap. The CDR3 is 13 residues long.

In this sample, this clone turned up a few times. V is TRBV9 and J is TRBJ1-2, with D maybe TRBD1 (6 bases). The germline CDR1 and CDR2 sequences are SGDLS and YYNGEE. Trimming left V 4 bases short and J 2 bases short, with 12 bases between. The CDR3 is 14 amino acids. CDR3 sequence: CASSTTGSNYGYTF. In DNA, the CDR3 is TGTGCCAGCAGCACGACAGGATCAAACTATGGCTACACCTTC.

The chain combines TRBV6-5 with TRBJ1-5; 9 bases line up with TRBD1. Germline assignment: CDR1 MNHEY and CDR2 SVGAGI. After removal of 6 bases from V and 7 bases from J, the junction contained 7 bases not matched to a gene. This CDR3 has 14 residues. The CDR3 DNA sequence: TGTGCCAGCAGCGCAGACAGGGGGGGGCAGCCCCAGCATTTT. Translation: CASSADRGGQPQHF.

The chain combines TRBV25-1 with TRBJ2-1, with D uncertain. Per germline, CDR1 MGHDK and CDR2 SYGVNS. V gave up 6 bases and J gave up 5 bases, with 5 bases separating them. CDR3 length: 11 amino acids. CDR3 loop: CASRENNEQFF. DNA for the CDR3: TGTGCCAGCAGAGAGAACAATGAGCAGTTCTTC.

The genes are TRBV7-9 and TRBJ2-3; 7 positions agree with TRBD1. The CDR3 is made up of 16 amino acids. J lost 3 bases, V lost 3 bases, and 9 bases had no gene match. CDR1 is SEHNR and CDR2 is FQNEAQ in the germline V gene (reference sequence). The CDR3 region has the DNA TGTGCCAGCAGCTTGTTAAAGGGGGCTAGTACAGATACGCAGTATTTT. It yields the protein CASSLLKGASTDTQYF.

The chain uses TRBV19 and TRBJ2-1; no clear D. V lost 5 bases, J lost 3 bases, and 8 bases lay in between. Germline V gene data show CDR1 as LNHDA and CDR2 as SQIVND (reference sequence). The CDR3 is made up of 13 amino acids. The CDR3 DNA reads TGTGCCAGTAGTCTGACACACTACAATGAGCAGTTCTTC. It is translated as CASSLTHYNEQFF. Looking up the rest from reference TRBV19 and TRBJ2-1 gives the full variable domain: DGGITQSPKYLFRKEGQNVTLSCEQNLNHDAMYWYRQDPGQGLRLIYYSQIVNDFQKGDIAEGYSVSREKKESFPLTVTSAQKNPTAFYLCASSLTHYNEQFFGPGTRLTVL.

This chain joins TRBV5-1 and TRBJ2-3; D gene ambiguous. Between the trimmed V and J ends, which lost 0 bases and 1 base, there was a span of 15 bases. The CDR3 spans 17 residues. Germline V gene sequence: CDR1 SGHRS, CDR2 YFSETQ. The DNA of the CDR3 is TGCGCCAGCAGCTTGGGCCGGGTCGGGTCAGGCACAGATACGCAGTATTTT. Its translation: CASSLGRVGSGTDTQYF. The full variable domain, its missing parts supplied by reference TRBV5-1 and TRBJ2-3, is KAGVTQTPRYLIKTRGQQVTLSCSPISGHRSVSWYQQTPGQGLQFLFEYFSETQRNKGNFPGRFSGRQFSNSRSEMNVSTLELGDSALYLCASSLGRVGSGTDTQYFGPGTRLTVL.

The V and J genes are TRBV7-2 and TRBJ1-6; D gene uncertain. The CDR3 has 12 amino acids. Per germline, CDR1 SGHTA and CDR2 FQGNSA. Deletions cut 3 bases from V and 14 bases from J, with 11 bases between. The DNA of the CDR3 is TGTGCCAGCAGCTTCCCCCTTTCGGCCCTCCACTTT. Its translation: CASSFPLSALHF.

This clone was recorded a few times. This CDR3 is CASSWDSNQPQHF. The DNA for the CDR3 is TGTGCCAGCAGCTGGGATAGCAATCAGCCCCAGCATTTT. The V and J genes are TRBV5-5 and TRBJ1-5; the D is unclear. The V and J ends lost 3 bases and 0 bases respectively, with 4 bases between them. Looked up from germline, CDR1 is SGHKS and CDR2 is YYEKEE (reference sequence). This CDR3 is built from 13 residues.

V is TRBV10-1 and J is TRBJ1-1, with D perhaps matching TRBD1 (5 bases). The CDR3 spans 13 residues. Trimming pared 5 bases from V and 6 bases from J, leaving 13 bases between. Germline V lookup: CDR1 WNHNN, CDR2 SYGVQD (reference sequence). The CDR3 protein is CASSPGLGAEAFF. The CDR3 coding sequence is TGCGCCAGCAGTCCAGGGTTGGGCGCTGAAGCTTTCTTT.